These 11 T cell receptor beta chains came from one sample sequenced in a study of T cell clonotyping in hematopoietic cell transplantation. This table comes from immunoSEQ multiplex PCR, and its TCRdb copy is limited to in-frame clones, with some not included. Here the sample spans under 2,000 clones, 90% to 95% being singletons. Source: PBMCs, taken at the time of graft-versus-host disease after allogeneic stem cell transplant. Receptors originate from a male patient in his late teens or twenties who had an allogeneic stem cell transplant from a related donor, so the T cells may come from the graft donor. Some clones in this sample may be carry-over from other donors' samples.

V and J are TRBV7-9 and TRBJ2-5; 7 bases line up with TRBD1. Trimming cost V 0 bases and J 1 base; bases outside gene matches: 8. Germline V CDR1 and CDR2: SEHNR, FQNEAQ (reference sequence). The CDR3 totals 17 residues. In DNA, the CDR3 is TGTGCCAGCAGCTTAGCCATCGGATACAGGGGCCAAGAGACCCAGTACTTC. The encoded protein is CASSLAIGYRGQETQYF.

J is TRBJ2-1 and V is TRBV11-3; 11 positions match TRBD2. The CDR3 totals 16 residues. The ends lost 4 bases at V and 4 bases at J; junction bases unmatched: 6. CDR1 is SGHNT, CDR2 YENEEA, per germline. The CDR3 region has the DNA TGTGCCAGCAGCTCCGGGACTAGCGGAAGTTACAATGAGCAGTTCTTC. Its translation is CASSSGTSGSYNEQFF.

The gene calls are TRBV5-1 and TRBJ2-3; 10 positions agree with TRBD2. Trimming at V came to 4 bases and at J to 1 base, leaving 9 bases not matched to a gene. This CDR3 contains 17 residues. From germline, CDR1 is SGHRS and CDR2 YFSETQ. CDR3 sequence: CASSGRLLAGRTDTQYF. As DNA, the CDR3 is TGCGCCAGCAGCGGACGCCTACTAGCGGGACGCACAGATACGCAGTATTTT. Together with reference TRBV5-1 and TRBJ2-3, the CDR3 gives the full variable domain: KAGVTQTPRYLIKTRGQQVTLSCSPISGHRSVSWYQQTPGQGLQFLFEYFSETQRNKGNFPGRFSGRQFSNSRSEMNVSTLELGDSALYLCASSGRLLAGRTDTQYFGPGTRLTVL.

The J gene is TRBJ1-2, the V gene TRBV6-6, with D maybe TRBD1 (5 bases). Trimming took 5 bases from V and 6 from J, leaving 13 bases between them. The CDR3 contains 13 residues. Germline CDR1 is MNHNY and CDR2 is SVGAGI (reference sequence). The CDR3 coding sequence is TGTGCCAGCAGTAACAACCTGGGGGATGGCTACACCTTC. The encoded protein is CASSNNLGDGYTF.

Of note for this clone: Compared with germline, one end of the junction differs, possibly owing to a read error. The genes are TRBV7-7 and TRBJ2-2, with D perhaps TRBD2 (5 bases). CDR1 and CDR2 from the germline V gene are SSHAT and FNYEAQ (reference sequence). The CDR3 is 14 amino acids. Written as DNA, the CDR3 is TGTGCTAGCAGCTTAGAACTAGGTATCGGGGAGCTGTTTTTT. Translation gives CASSLELGIGELFF.

The rearrangement joins TRBV18 to TRBJ1-1; 8 bases match TRBD1. This CDR3 spans 14 amino acids. V dropped 3 bases and J dropped 8; count of bases not matched to a gene: 8. Germline lookup yields CDR1 KGHSH and CDR2 LQKENI. The CDR3 nucleotides are TGTGCCAGCTCACCGTCGGACAGGGTTGGAGAAGCTTTCTTT. Its protein product is CASSPSDRVGEAFF.

V is TRBV13 and J is TRBJ2-3; the D gene is possibly TRBD1 (6 bases). The germline gives CDR1 PRHDT, CDR2 FYEKMQ (reference sequence). CDR3 size: 14 residues. The V and J ends lost 5 bases and 1 base respectively, with 10 bases between them. CDR3 in amino acids: CASSEDSRTDTQYF. The CDR3, as DNA: TGTGCCAGCAGCGAGGACAGTCGCACAGATACGCAGTATTTT.

The rearrangement uses TRBV29-1 and TRBJ2-1, with TRBD2 matching 8 bases. The germline CDR1 and CDR2 sequences are SQVTM and ANQGSEA. V was pared by 6 bases and J by 1 base, with 5 bases of the junction left unmatched. The CDR3 length is 14 residues. CDR3 protein: CSVFGGASYNEQFF. CDR3 nucleotides: TGCAGCGTGTTCGGGGGGGCTTCCTACAATGAGCAGTTCTTC.

V gene TRBV27 combines with J gene TRBJ2-7; 7 bases are shared with TRBD2. Germline CDR1 and CDR2: MNHEY and SMNVEV (reference sequence). This CDR3 region has 12 residues. The ends lost 6 bases at V and 7 bases at J; junction bases unmatched: 6. CDR3 bases: TGTGCCAGCAGCAGACTAGCTGGTGAGCAGTACTTC. Its translation: CASSRLAGEQYF.

The V and J genes are TRBV6-6 and TRBJ2-7; D gene unclear. V was shortened by 6 bases and J by 5 bases, with 14 bases between the two germline ends. CDR1 MNHNY and CDR2 SVGAGI come from the germline V gene (reference sequence). The CDR3 has 13 amino acids. The CDR3 DNA follows: TGTGCCAGCAGAAACTCCGATGGGAACGAGCAGTACGTC. It is translated as CASRNSDGNEQYV.

The chain has TRBV6-6 and TRBJ2-1, with 8 bases fitting TRBD2. V dropped 6 bases and J dropped 5; count of bases not matched to a gene: 6. The germline gives CDR1 MNHNY, CDR2 SVGAGI (reference sequence). The CDR3 length is 14 residues. The CDR3 spells CASSLSGVDNEQFF. CDR3 DNA sequence: TGTGCCAGCAGCCTTAGCGGGGTGGACAATGAGCAGTTCTTC.